A selection of T cell receptor beta chains follows, all from one sample in a study of cytomegalovirus exposure and HLA in healthy donors. Method: immunoSEQ multiplex PCR; TCRdb's copy keeps in-frame clones and lacks some. The table lists about 200,000 clones, roughly 80% of them singletons, with about 2.8% in the top ten. Input material: PBMCs. The source of these receptors is a woman aged 30 to 39 in good health and CMV-seronegative. Each CDR3 is given with its conserved first and last residue. D genes are given only for firm matches. Clone size is shown for a subset of rows, as once, few, many or a class of expanded clone.

v_gene,abundance,d_gene,j_gene,CDR3aa,CDR3nt
TRBV11-2,-,-,TRBJ2-5,CASSLGFGVGETQYF,TGTGCCAGCAGCTTAGGCTTCGGGGTAGGAGAGACCCAGTACTTC
TRBV7-9,-,-,TRBJ2-7,CASSSISTHEQYF,TGTGCCAGCAGCTCCATTAGTACCCACGAGCAGTACTTC
TRBV30,-,TRBD1,TRBJ2-2,CALGQGRPGELFF,TGTGCCCTAGGACAGGGTAGACCCGGGGAGCTGTTTTTT
TRBV10-3,-,-,TRBJ1-6,CAISDGTNFSPLHF,TGTGCCATCAGTGACGGGACAAATTTTTCACCCCTCCACTTT
TRBV25-1,few,TRBD1,TRBJ2-2,CASSDQGTGGVTGELFF,TGTGCCAGCAGTGATCAAGGGACAGGGGGCGTCACCGGGGAGCTGTTTTTT
TRBV28,-,-,TRBJ1-5,CASSPRSNQPQHF,TGTGCCAGCAGCCCCCGTAGCAATCAGCCCCAGCATTTT
TRBV19,-,-,TRBJ2-5,CASSMGRSTETQYF,TGTGCCAGTAGTATGGGGCGTAGTACGGAGACCCAGTACTTC
TRBV19,-,TRBD1,TRBJ1-1,CASTGDREEGTEAFF,TGTGCCAGTACCGGGGACAGGGAAGAGGGCACTGAAGCTTTCTTT
TRBV28,-,TRBD1,TRBJ2-7,CASTTRAGGGYEQYF,TGTGCCAGCACCACCCGGGCAGGGGGCGGGTACGAGCAGTACTTC
TRBV5-1,-,TRBD2,TRBJ2-1,CASSGGTIDNNEQFF,TGCGCCAGCAGCGGCGGGACTATTGATAACAATGAGCAGTTCTTC
TRBV6-1,-,-,TRBJ1-2,CASSPRPRPGYTF,TGTGCCAGCAGTCCGCGACCCAGGCCCGGCTACACCTTC
TRBV19,-,-,TRBJ1-5,CASTLLGAEMTQPQHF,TGTGCCAGTACTCTATTGGGGGCTGAAATGACTCAGCCCCAGCATTTT
TRBV6-1,few,TRBD2,TRBJ2-3,CASSARSTSGVVGTQYF,TGTGCCAGCAGTGCCCGATCGACTAGCGGGGTTGTCGGTACGCAGTATTTT
TRBV5-1,-,-,TRBJ1-2,CASSYGQGGYGYTF,TGCGCCAGCAGCTATGGGCAGGGTGGCTATGGCTACACCTTC
TRBV10-2,-,TRBD2,TRBJ2-3,CASSEYMASGGAGADTQYF,TGCGCCAGCAGTGAGTATATGGCTAGCGGGGGGGCCGGAGCAGATACGCAGTATTTT
TRBV15,-,TRBD1,TRBJ2-5,CATSRTGGRETQYF,TGTGCCACCAGCAGAACAGGGGGCCGAGAGACCCAGTACTTC
TRBV6-5,-,TRBD1,TRBJ1-6,CASSYRRQGPNSPLHF,TGTGCCAGCAGCTACCGCAGACAGGGCCCGAATTCACCCCTCCACTTT
TRBV11-2,-,-,TRBJ1-4,CASSVRTDNEKLFF,TGTGCCAGCAGTGTCAGGACAGATAATGAAAAACTGTTTTTT
TRBV19,once,TRBD1,TRBJ1-5,CASSVQGAGNQPQHF,TGTGCCAGTAGTGTACAGGGGGCTGGCAATCAGCCCCAGCATTTT
TRBV30,few,TRBD2,TRBJ2-7,CAWSPGTSFHEQYF,TGTGCCTGGAGTCCCGGGACTAGCTTCCACGAGCAGTACTTC
TRBV15,few,-,TRBJ2-5,CATSRDPQGGPQYF,TGTGCCACCAGCAGAGACCCCCAAGGAGGTCCCCAGTACTTC
TRBV7-9,-,-,TRBJ2-7,CASSLDSLSYEQYF,TGTGCCAGCAGCTTAGACAGTTTGTCCTACGAGCAGTACTTC
TRBV5-1,-,TRBD2,TRBJ2-7,CASSPGRGFSYEQYF,TGCGCCAGCAGCCCCGGGAGGGGATTTTCCTACGAGCAGTACTTC
TRBV2,-,TRBD2,TRBJ2-3,CASTNLGLAGKKDTQYF,TGTGCCAGCACCAACCTTGGGCTAGCGGGAAAAAAGGATACGCAGTATTTT
TRBV27,-,-,TRBJ2-7,CASSLSGTSYEQYF,TGTGCCAGCAGTTTAAGCGGAACCTCCTACGAGCAGTACTTC
TRBV7-7,-,TRBD1,TRBJ2-7,CASSLATGGSYEQYF,TGTGCCAGCAGCTTAGCGACAGGGGGCTCCTACGAGCAGTACTTC
TRBV2,-,-,TRBJ2-3,CASSELQRIDTQYF,TGTGCCAGCAGTGAACTTCAGCGGATAGATACGCAGTATTTT
TRBV19,-,TRBD2,TRBJ2-1,CASSIGFGLAGNEQFF,TGTGCCAGTAGTATAGGTTTTGGGCTAGCGGGGAATGAGCAGTTCTTC
TRBV27,-,-,TRBJ2-7,CASRPKGGGTYEQYF,TGTGCCAGCAGGCCCAAGGGAGGGGGGACCTACGAGCAGTACTTC
TRBV10-3,-,-,TRBJ2-3,CATAGGTDTQYF,TGTGCCACCGCCGGGGGCACAGATACGCAGTATTTT
TRBV28,-,-,TRBJ1-1,CASPPTGFMNTEAFF,TGTGCCAGTCCCCCGACGGGGTTTATGAACACTGAAGCTTTCTTT
TRBV13,-,TRBD1,TRBJ1-1,CASTGQAIEAFF,TGTGCCAGCACGGGACAGGCTATTGAAGCTTTCTTT
TRBV2,-,TRBD1,TRBJ1-1,CASGQGGNTEAFF,TGTGCCAGCGGACAGGGTGGTAACACTGAAGCTTTCTTT
TRBV27,-,TRBD1,TRBJ1-5,CASSPGTGWRGNQPQHF,TGTGCCAGCAGTCCGGGGACAGGGTGGAGGGGCAATCAGCCCCAGCATTTT
TRBV19,-,-,TRBJ1-5,CASSKRGSGQPYSNQPQHF,TGTGCCAGTAGTAAAAGGGGCTCCGGACAGCCTTATAGCAATCAGCCCCAGCATTTT
TRBV7-8,-,TRBD1,TRBJ2-2,CASSWDRGSGELFF,TGTGCCAGCAGCTGGGACAGGGGTTCGGGGGAGCTGTTTTTT
TRBV5-1,-,-,TRBJ2-1,CASSPLELYNEQFF,TGCGCCAGCAGCCCCCTAGAGCTATACAATGAGCAGTTCTTC
TRBV5-1,-,TRBD1,TRBJ1-6,CASSLGTGEDSPLHF,TGCGCCAGCAGCTTGGGGACAGGGGAGGATTCACCCCTCCACTTT
TRBV4-1,-,-,TRBJ1-5,CASSKNRGNQPQHF,TGCGCCAGCAGCAAAAACAGGGGCAATCAGCCCCAGCATTTT
TRBV5-1,once,-,TRBJ2-5,CASSFGTLSETQYF,TGCGCCAGCAGCTTCGGGACACTGAGCGAGACCCAGTACTTC
TRBV7-2,few,-,TRBJ1-1,CASSLAGNTEAFF,TGTGCCAGCAGCCTCGCGGGGAACACTGAAGCTTTCTTT
TRBV19,few,-,TRBJ2-7,CASSIPGGDYEQYF,TGTGCCAGTAGTATCCCTGGGGGCGACTACGAGCAGTACTTC
TRBV18,-,TRBD2,TRBJ2-4,CASSPPTGWLAGAQGSIQYF,TGTGCCAGCTCACCACCCACAGGGTGGCTAGCGGGAGCCCAAGGGAGCATTCAGTACTTC